Below are 32 T cell receptor beta chains sequenced from a single sample in a study of blood T cell repertoires in COVID-19. Measured with immunoSEQ multiplex PCR; TCRdb has only the in-frame clones, and not every one. The sample records about 350,000 clones, approximately 89% being singletons. The specimen sequenced was peripheral blood. All receptors derive from a woman aged 55-69 years with COVID-19, enrolled during active disease.

The chain links TRBV5-1 to TRBJ2-7; 8 nucleotides line up with TRBD1. The V segment lost 4 bases and the J segment 9 bases; nucleotides outside the gene matches: 6. The CDR3 is made up of 12 amino acids. Per germline, CDR1 SGHRS and CDR2 YFSETQ. CDR3 coding DNA: TGCGCCAGCAGCAAAGGACAGGGCGGGCAGTACTTC. Its translation: CASSKGQGGQYF.

The chain employs TRBV5-8 and TRBJ2-3; D is perhaps TRBD2 (6 bases). This CDR3 contains 16 residues. Trimming stripped 5 bases from V and 0 bases from J, with 16 bases between. Germline-derived CDR1 and CDR2 are SGHTS and YDEGEE. The CDR3 spells CASSPSAGMSTDTQYF. The DNA of the CDR3 is TGTGCCAGCAGTCCCTCGGCGGGAATGAGCACAGATACGCAGTATTTT.

The chain recombines TRBV7-9 with TRBJ1-1, with 9 bases fitting TRBD1. V shed 5 bases and J 5 bases; nucleotides not matched to a gene: 15. The CDR3 is 17 residues long. CDR1 and CDR2 (germline): SEHNR, FQNEAQ (reference sequence). The DNA for the CDR3 is TGTGCCAGCAGCACATCCGGAGGCGGGACAGGGAGGACTGAAGCTTTCTTT. Amino acid sequence: CASSTSGGGTGRTEAFF.

V gene TRBV20-1 combines with J gene TRBJ1-5; D is possibly TRBD1 (6 bases). This CDR3 contains 14 residues. The V gene lost 3 bases and the J gene lost 0 bases, with 9 bases spanning the gap. CDR1 DFQATT and CDR2 SNEGSKA come from the germline V gene (reference sequence). The CDR3 sequence: CSASGQYSNQPQHF. CDR3 sequence (DNA): TGCAGTGCTAGTGGACAGTATAGCAATCAGCCCCAGCATTTT.

Regarding this clone: This sample includes further DNA sequences coding for the same CDR3. The chain carries TRBV14 and TRBJ1-1, with D unresolved. Trimming took 1 base from V and 5 from J, leaving 8 bases between them. This CDR3 has 13 residues. Germline lookup yields CDR1 SGHDN and CDR2 FVKESK. The CDR3 DNA follows: TGTGCCAGCAGCCAAGGGAGAGTAACTGAAGCTTTCTTT. Translating it yields CASSQGRVTEAFF.

This clone was counted once. The rearrangement joins TRBV19 to TRBJ1-1; D is possibly TRBD1 (5 bases). Trimming took 7 bases from V and 4 from J, leaving 13 bases between them. Germline V gives CDR1 LNHDA, CDR2 SQIVND (reference sequence). This CDR3 has 13 residues. CDR3 sequence: CASIFRVGTEAFF. CDR3 in DNA: TGTGCCAGTATCTTCAGGGTGGGCACTGAAGCTTTCTTT.

V gene TRBV11-3 combines with J gene TRBJ2-2, with 7 bases aligning to TRBD2. The CDR3 extends over 14 amino acids. Trimming cost V 6 bases and J 7 bases; bases outside gene matches: 8. Germline assignment: CDR1 SGHNT and CDR2 YENEEA. The CDR3 is CASRKTGGGGELFF. Written as DNA, the CDR3 is TGTGCCAGCAGGAAGACGGGGGGAGGCGGGGAGCTGTTTTTT.

J is TRBJ1-1 and V is TRBV12-5; D is undetermined. The CDR3 is 14 amino acids. Germline V gene sequence: CDR1 LGHNT, CDR2 FRNRAP. The germline V and J ends were trimmed by 2 bases and 6 bases, with 13 bases remaining between them. CDR3 sequence reads: CASGLTFTDPEAFF. CDR3 DNA: TGTGCTAGTGGTTTGACTTTCACAGACCCTGAAGCTTTCTTT.

The CDR3 nucleotides are TGTGCCAGCAGCACCGCACAGTCCTATGAAAAACTGTTTTTT. Protein: CASSTAQSYEKLFF. The gene calls are TRBV7-9 and TRBJ1-4, with D unresolved. V was pared by 5 bases and J by 6 bases, with 13 bases between. The germline V gene encodes CDR1 SEHNR and CDR2 FQNEAQ (reference sequence). The CDR3 covers 14 residues.

The rearrangement uses TRBV29-1 and TRBJ2-2; 13 positions match TRBD2. CDR1 SQVTM and CDR2 ANQGSEA come from the germline V gene. The CDR3 loop spans 15 amino acids. Trimming took 7 bases from V and 5 from J; bases not matched to a gene: 7. CDR3 in amino acids: CSAGLAGVSTGELFF. CDR3 bases: TGCAGCGCCGGACTAGCGGGGGTCAGTACCGGGGAGCTGTTTTTT.

The chain recombines TRBV4-1 with TRBJ1-1, with 7 bases lining up with TRBD1. This CDR3 is 15 amino acids long. The trim removed 1 base at V and 7 bases at J, leaving 9 bases unmatched. CDR1 MGHRA and CDR2 YSYEKL come from the germline V gene. The DNA for the CDR3 is TGCGCCAGCAGCCAAGTTGAAGGGGGCGGGGATGAAGCTTTCTTT. This sequence encodes CASSQVEGGGDEAFF.

CDR3 DNA sequence: TGCGCCAGCAGCTTGTCCCCGGACTATGGCTACACCTTC. Protein product: CASSLSPDYGYTF. The V gene is TRBV5-1, the J gene TRBJ1-2; D not resolved. The germline gives CDR1 SGHRS, CDR2 YFSETQ. Deletions cut 1 base from V and 3 bases from J, with 7 bases between. The CDR3 sequence is 13 residues long.

To note about this clone: This sample includes further DNA sequences coding for the same CDR3. The rearrangement uses TRBV18 and TRBJ1-1; D uncertain. The CDR3 contains 13 residues. Looked up from germline, CDR1 is KGHSH and CDR2 is LQKENI. The V end was cut by 3 bases, the J end by 1 base, with 6 bases between. For the CDR3, the DNA is TGTGCCAGCTCACCTACTGGGAACACTGAAGCTTTCTTT. Translation gives CASSPTGNTEAFF.

The chain carries TRBV9 and TRBJ2-1, with D possibly TRBD2 on 6 matching bases. Germline V gene sequence: CDR1 SGDLS, CDR2 YYNGEE. V was clipped by 0 bases and J by 5 bases, with 12 bases between them. This CDR3 has 15 residues. CDR3 region: CASSVGQRVHNEQFF. The CDR3 bases are TGTGCCAGCAGCGTAGGCCAGCGGGTACACAATGAGCAGTTCTTC.

The chain links TRBV3-1 (or the pseudogene TRBV3-2) to TRBJ2-7; 12 positions agree with TRBD2. The germline V gene encodes CDR1 LGHDT and CDR2 YNNKEL (reference sequence). The trim removed 6 bases at V and 7 bases at J, leaving 7 bases unmatched. CDR3 length: 14 residues. For the CDR3, the DNA is TGTGCCAGCAGTCCGCTAGCGGGGGGGCATGAGCAGTACTTC. Translated: CASSPLAGGHEQYF.

V and J are TRBV7-6 and TRBJ2-2; D not certain. The V end was cut by 1 base, the J end by 0 bases, with 3 bases between. Per the germline V gene, CDR1 is SGHVS and CDR2 is FNYEAQ. There are 14 residues in the CDR3. CDR3 bases: TGTGCCAGCAGCTTAGGTACGAACACCGGGGAGCTGTTTTTT. This gives the protein CASSLGTNTGELFF.

The J gene is TRBJ1-6, the V gene TRBV2; 7 nucleotides agree with TRBD1. The trim removed 7 bases at V and 1 base at J, leaving 10 bases unmatched. The germline CDR1 and CDR2 sequences are SNHLY and FYNNEI. The CDR3 has 17 amino acids. The CDR3 coding sequence is TGTGCCAGCAAGAGTCTAAGCAGGGGGTCCTATAATTCACCCCTCCACTTT. Protein product: CASKSLSRGSYNSPLHF.

This clone showed up just once. The genes are TRBV20-1 and TRBJ1-2; 7 bases fit TRBD1. CDR3 length equals 11 residues. Germline-derived CDR1 and CDR2 are DFQATT and SNEGSKA (reference sequence). CDR3 protein: CCRDSNYGYTF. The CDR3 nucleotides are TGCTGTAGGGACAGCAACTATGGCTACACCTTC.

The rearrangement uses TRBV3-1 (or the pseudogene TRBV3-2) and TRBJ1-3; D remains unclear. This CDR3 has 13 residues. CDR1 LGHDT and CDR2 YNNKEL come from the germline V gene (reference sequence). V lost 3 bases and J 3 bases, leaving 6 bases between the germline ends. CDR3 protein: CASSHEGGNTIYF. The CDR3 nucleotides are TGTGCCAGCAGCCATGAGGGTGGAAACACCATATATTTT.

The rearrangement uses TRBV30 and TRBJ2-1, with TRBD2 matching over 15 bases. Trimming removed 3 bases from V and 1 base from J; junction bases left unmatched: 7. CDR3 length equals 18 residues. Germline-derived CDR1 and CDR2 are GTSNPN and SVGIG (reference sequence). The CDR3 here is CAWRPGLAGGRSYNEQFF. The DNA for the CDR3 is TGTGCCTGGAGGCCGGGACTAGCGGGGGGTAGGTCCTACAATGAGCAGTTCTTC. The full variable domain, its missing parts supplied by reference TRBV30 and TRBJ2-1, is SQTIHQWPATLVQPVGSPLSLECTVEGTSNPNLYWYRQAAGRGLQLLFYSVGIGQISSEVPQNLSASRPQDRQFILSSKKLLLSDSGFYLCAWRPGLAGGRSYNEQFFGPGTRLTVL.

This chain links TRBV7-3 with TRBJ1-6; no clear D gene. The CDR3 has 14 residues. The germline gives CDR1 SGHTA, CDR2 FQGTGA. V dropped 4 bases and J dropped 11 bases, with 15 bases sitting between them. This CDR3 is CASSSQQMRAPLHF. CDR3 DNA sequence: TGTGCCAGCAGCTCTCAACAGATGCGGGCACCCCTCCACTTT.

The V gene is TRBV19, the J gene TRBJ2-1, with D possibly matching TRBD2 (6 bases). CDR3 length: 15 residues. The V gene lost 6 bases and the J gene lost 3 bases, with 15 bases spanning the gap. CDR1 and CDR2 from the germline V gene are LNHDA and SQIVND (reference sequence). The CDR3 spells CASSPRGGLYNEQFF. The CDR3 DNA follows: TGTGCCAGTAGCCCCCGGGGAGGCCTCTACAATGAGCAGTTCTTC.

The V gene is TRBV7-6, the J gene TRBJ2-3; D possibly corresponds to TRBD2 (5 bases). The ends were cut back, 2 bases at V and 2 bases at J, with 11 bases in the middle. This CDR3 region has 15 residues. CDR1 SGHVS and CDR2 FNYEAQ come from the germline V gene. CDR3 protein: CASSLSGETTDTQYF. Here the CDR3 DNA reads TGTGCCAGCAGCTTAAGCGGCGAGACCACAGATACGCAGTATTTT.

About this clone itself: Distinct nucleotide sequences in the sample also encode this CDR3. The chain employs TRBV29-1 and TRBJ1-3; D uncertain. V was cut by 1 base and J by 4 bases, with 5 bases left in between. The CDR3 length is 12 residues. The germline gives CDR1 SQVTM, CDR2 ANQGSEA. CDR3 sequence reads: CSVEGGGNTIYF. For the CDR3, the DNA is TGCAGCGTTGAAGGCGGCGGAAACACCATATATTTT.

The rearrangement uses TRBV20-1 and TRBJ1-2; weak D call: TRBD1 (6 bases). This CDR3 contains 19 residues. Trimming removed 3 bases at V and 4 bases at J, with 30 bases between. Germline-derived CDR1 and CDR2 are DFQATT and SNEGSKA (reference sequence). The CDR3 coding sequence is TGCAGTGCTAGTGAGGGGGGACCGGGACTCCCTCCGAGGGTCTATGGCTACACCTTC. Its protein is CSASEGGPGLPPRVYGYTF.

This clone has more than one count but fewer than ten. The DNA for the CDR3 is TGTGCCAGCTCACCACCCTCGTGGGACAGGGCTGGAAACACCATATATTTT. Residues: CASSPPSWDRAGNTIYF. This chain uses TRBV18 with TRBJ1-3, with TRBD1 identical over 9 bases. After removal of 0 bases from V and 2 bases from J, the junction contained 5 bases not matched to a gene. The CDR3 is 17 residues long. Germline V CDR1 and CDR2: KGHSH, LQKENI.

The rearrangement uses TRBV12-3 or TRBV12-4 and TRBJ1-1, with D tentatively TRBD1 (6 bases). The CDR3 is made up of 13 amino acids. The V gene lost 6 bases and the J gene lost 5 bases, with 13 bases spanning the gap. DNA of the CDR3: TGTGCCAGCAGGTATACAGGGTGGACTGAAGCTTTCTTT. It yields the protein CASRYTGWTEAFF.

This clone was recorded only once. V gene TRBV18 combines with J gene TRBJ2-1, with 8 nucleotides matching TRBD1. The germline V gene has CDR1 KGHSH and CDR2 LQKENI. The CDR3 loop spans 18 amino acids. Unmatched junction bases numbered 11, after V lost 0 bases and J lost 4 bases. As DNA, the CDR3 is TGTGCCAGCTCACCACCGAGTTGGCAGGGGGCCACATACAATGAGCAGTTCTTC. This sequence encodes CASSPPSWQGATYNEQFF.

The chain carries TRBV25-1 and TRBJ2-3, with 7 bases aligning to TRBD1. V gave up 2 bases and J gave up 1 base; unmatched junction bases: 9. The CDR3 totals 17 residues. Germline CDR1 reads MGHDK; CDR2 reads SYGVNS. As DNA, the CDR3 is TGTGCCAGCAGTGAAGTCGCGAGGGGGCACGGCACAGATACGCAGTATTTT. It codes for CASSEVARGHGTDTQYF.

The chain combines TRBV7-8 with TRBJ2-3; D is possibly TRBD2 (5 bases). CDR1 is SGHVS and CDR2 is FQNEAQ in the germline V gene. This CDR3 has 15 amino acids. V lost 7 bases and J lost 2, with 16 bases in between. In DNA, the CDR3 is TGTGCCAGCACTCGTCGGACGGGGATCACAGATACGCAGTATTTT. It encodes CASTRRTGITDTQYF.

This chain uses TRBV18 with TRBJ1-4; D is uncertain. Trimming cost V 0 bases and J 3 bases, with 11 bases left between them. The CDR3 is 16 amino acids. The germline V gene has CDR1 KGHSH and CDR2 LQKENI. CDR3: CASSPPPGFANEKLFF. DNA of the CDR3: TGTGCCAGCTCACCACCTCCGGGGTTTGCTAATGAAAAACTGTTTTTT.

The V and J genes are TRBV20-1 and TRBJ1-1; the match to TRBD1 covers 10 bases. Germline V lookup: CDR1 DFQATT, CDR2 SNEGSKA (reference sequence). Trimming took 5 bases from V and 4 from J; bases not matched to a gene: 10. This CDR3 spans 15 amino acids. The CDR3 coding sequence is TGCAGTGCTGGTGGGGGACAGGGGTGGGGCACTGAAGCTTTCTTT. This sequence encodes CSAGGGQGWGTEAFF.